What follows is one T cell receptor (beta chain) and its context. This sequence may be a read error, since a much larger clone differs from it by one base. For Graves' hyperthyroidism to be stable, ophthalmopathy could not progress within 18 months. The hyperthyroidism patients had all been newly diagnosed, and their disease duration was under 2 months. Their ages ranged from 18 to 65 years. The sample comes from a study of T cells in Graves' hyperthyroidism and ophthalmopathy. The CDR3 has 15 residues. V lost 6 bases to trimming and J lost 0 bases, with 16 bases between them. Germline loops: CDR1 SGHDT, CDR2 YYEEEE. What was amplified from RNA transcripts were TCR beta CDR3 regions. The primer set for the first-round RT-PCR of the TCR CDR3 was HTBI. TCRdb re-called the multiplex PCR reads through MiXCR, storing one row per CDR3 protein. The sample records under 450,000 distinct CDR3 sequences, around 16% being singletons.

The rearrangement links TRBV5-6 to TRBJ2-7; D call uncertain. Sequenced: blood. The clonotype was recovered from a woman younger than 35 with Graves' hyperthyroidism. CDR3 coding DNA: TGTGCCAGCATGGTGTCAGCCAGCATCTCCTACGAGCAGTACTTC. Its protein product is CASMVSASISYEQYF.